The 30 T cell receptor beta chains given below trace back to one sample, sequenced in a study of CD8+CD57+ T cells in acquired aplastic anemia. Researchers used genomic DNA as the template to profile TCR beta VDJ and CDR3. One entry per CDR3 protein results from TCRdb running MiXCR on the reads. The sample includes approximately 190,000 distinct CDR3 sequences, around half of them seen just once. Patients chosen for sequencing had CD8+CD57+ cells that had expanded, as shown by flow cytometry. The specimen was sorted CD4+, CD8+, or CD8+CD57+ T cells (not recorded which) from PBMCs. The receptors were sampled from a human donor with aplastic anemia.

The table lists this clonotype with a few counts. The genes are TRBV27 and TRBJ1-5; 9 bases are a match to TRBD1. The CDR3 runs to 15 residues. V lost 5 bases and J lost 5; bases outside the gene matches: 7. Germline CDR1 is MNHEY and CDR2 is SMNVEV (reference sequence). Written as DNA, the CDR3 is TGTGCCAGCAGTCCCTGGGACAGGGTTGATCAGCCCCAGCATTTT. It translates to CASSPWDRVDQPQHF.

This clonotype was seen at least ten times. This sequence joins TRBV5-1 and TRBJ2-2; D tentatively fits TRBD1 or TRBD2 (5 bases each). V lost 4 bases and J lost 5, with 21 bases in between. The CDR3 has 17 residues. CDR1 is SGHRS and CDR2 is YFSETQ in the germline V gene. CDR3 protein: CASSIGTVAIGTGELFF. Written as DNA, the CDR3 is TGCGCCAGCAGCATAGGGACCGTAGCTATAGGAACCGGGGAGCTGTTTTTT.

This CDR3 is CASSESGIANQPQHF. In DNA, the CDR3 is TGCGCCAGCAGTGAGTCGGGAATAGCCAATCAGCCCCAGCATTTT. J is TRBJ1-5 and V is TRBV10-2; the D is unclear. With 0 bases removed from V and 3 bases from J, the gap between germline ends came to 9 bases. This CDR3 comprises 15 residues. CDR1 and CDR2 from the germline V gene are WSHSY and SAAADI.

The chain is built from TRBV10-3 and TRBJ2-7; 16 nucleotides align to TRBD2. The CDR3 sequence is 15 residues long. Germline values: CDR1 ENHRY, CDR2 SYGVKD. Trimming cost V 7 bases and J 5 bases; bases outside gene matches: 5. CDR3: CAINPGLAGGNEQYF. CDR3 nucleotide sequence: TGTGCCATCAACCCGGGACTAGCGGGAGGGAACGAGCAGTACTTC.

This chain connects TRBV15 to TRBJ1-5; 7 bases align to TRBD1. Germline V gene sequence: CDR1 LNHNV, CDR2 YYDKDF (reference sequence). Unmatched junction bases numbered 5, after V lost 6 bases and J lost 0 bases. The CDR3 runs 15 residues. DNA for the CDR3: TGTGCCACCAGACAAGACAGGGATAGCAATCAGCCCCAGCATTTT. Protein product: CATRQDRDSNQPQHF.

In DNA, the CDR3 is TGTGCCATCAGGGAGGGACTAGCATCCAATGAGCAGTTCTTC. It is translated as CAIREGLASNEQFF. The rearrangement links TRBV10-3 to TRBJ2-1; 9 nucleotides agree with TRBD2. V dropped 6 bases and J dropped 6; count of bases not matched to a gene: 6. CDR1 is ENHRY and CDR2 is SYGVKD in the germline V gene. This CDR3 is 14 amino acids long.

As concerns this clonotype: Being one base from a much bigger clone, this may be a read error. This chain connects TRBV5-5 to TRBJ2-7; D possibly matches TRBD1 or TRBD2 (6 bases each). The ends were cut back, 4 bases at V and 3 bases at J, with 20 bases in the middle. CDR3 length: 16 residues. Germline assignment: CDR1 SGHKS and CDR2 YYEKEE (reference sequence). The CDR3 nucleotides read TGTGCCAGCAGCCTGGAGGGGGACATCTACTACTACGAGCAGTACTTC. Amino acids: CASSLEGDIYYYEQYF.

The chain combines TRBV20-1 with TRBJ1-3; TRBD1 might be the D (5 bases). Germline-derived CDR1 and CDR2 are DFQATT and SNEGSKA (reference sequence). The CDR3 is 15 amino acids. V was clipped by 5 bases and J by 0 bases, with 14 bases between them. In DNA form, the CDR3 reads TGCAGTGCTGTCTCAGGGCAAGACTCTGGAAACACCATATATTTT. It yields the protein CSAVSGQDSGNTIYF.

This clonotype has ten or more counts. The chain is built from TRBV20-1 and TRBJ1-2; maybe TRBD1 (6 bases). The germline V and J ends were trimmed by 4 bases and 4 bases, with 13 bases remaining between them. There are 13 residues in the CDR3. In germline, CDR1 is DFQATT, CDR2 SNEGSKA (reference sequence). The CDR3 nucleotides are TGCAGTGCTACGGACAGTGGGATCTATGGCTACACCTTC. Its translation: CSATDSGIYGYTF.

This chain links TRBV25-1 with TRBJ2-2, with unresolved D. V lost 4 bases and J lost 5, with 5 bases in between. This CDR3 is 12 amino acids long. CDR1 and CDR2 (germline): MGHDK, SYGVNS. The CDR3 region is CASSGLTGELFF. The CDR3 DNA reads TGTGCCAGCAGTGGATTGACCGGGGAGCTGTTTTTT. Supplemented by reference TRBV25-1 and TRBJ2-2, the full variable domain reads EADIYQTPRYLVIGTGKKITLECSQTMGHDKMYWYQQDPGMELHLIHYSYGVNSTEKGDLSSESTVSRIRTEHFPLTLESARPSHTSQYLCASSGLTGELFFGEGSRLTVL.

This clonotype was seen repeatedly, ten times or more. This sequence joins TRBV12-3 or TRBV12-4 and TRBJ1-5; the match to TRBD1 covers 9 bases. The CDR3 contains 15 residues. The V and J ends lost 6 bases and 6 bases, in that order; junction bases with no gene match: 9. CDR3 region: CASSRGWGQGQPQHF. The CDR3 DNA reads TGTGCCAGCAGCCGCGGTTGGGGACAGGGTCAGCCCCAGCATTTT.

In this sample, this clonotype turned up many times. This CDR3 reads CASSLAGNSPLHF. The DNA for the CDR3 is TGTGCCAGCAGCTTAGCCGGAAATTCACCCCTCCACTTT. This chain uses TRBV7-4 with TRBJ1-6; no firm D call. The germline V gene encodes CDR1 SGHVT and CDR2 SQSDAQ. This CDR3 is 13 amino acids long. The V and J ends lost 0 bases and 7 bases respectively, with 4 bases between them.

CDR3 sequence (DNA): TGTGCCAATGACTACGAGCAGTACTTC. Its protein product is CANDYEQYF. The chain couples TRBV18 to TRBJ2-7, with D unclear. V lost 10 bases, J lost 3 bases, and 4 bases lay in between. CDR3 size: 9 residues. CDR1 and CDR2 from the germline V gene are KGHSH and LQKENI.

This clonotype was seen many times. The V and J genes are TRBV9 and TRBJ1-3; D unresolved. The CDR3 is 17 amino acids. The ends were cut back, 4 bases at V and 1 base at J, with 18 bases in the middle. In germline, CDR1 is SGDLS, CDR2 YYNGEE. The DNA for the CDR3 is TGTGCCAGCAGCTCAAGACGAAAAATTCAATCTGGAAACACCATATATTTT. Translating it yields CASSSRRKIQSGNTIYF.

The rearrangement joins TRBV18 to TRBJ1-6, with D hard to call. V was trimmed by 3 bases and J by 7 bases, leaving 13 bases between them. CDR1 is KGHSH and CDR2 is LQKENI in the germline V gene. The length of the CDR3 is 15 residues. The CDR3 loop is CASSPFREPNSPLHF. CDR3 nucleotide sequence: TGTGCCAGCTCACCTTTCCGGGAGCCGAATTCACCCCTCCACTTT.

This clonotype was seen more than once but under ten times. CDR3 DNA sequence: TGTGCCATCAACGGGGGGGTCCGTAGCGAGCAGTACTTC. It codes for CAINGGVRSEQYF. The V and J genes are TRBV10-3 and TRBJ2-7; 8 nucleotides match TRBD2. The germline CDR1 and CDR2 sequences are ENHRY and SYGVKD. J gave up 6 bases and V 7 bases, and 8 bases lay outside the gene matches. The CDR3 contains 13 residues.

Ten or more counts support this clonotype. The chain uses TRBV14 and TRBJ1-6; no reliable D call. The V gene's germline CDR1 is SGHDN and CDR2 FVKESK. V was clipped by 0 bases and J by 7 bases, with 7 bases between them. The CDR3 extends over 14 amino acids. The CDR3 sequence is CASSQDLGNSPLHF. The CDR3 region has the DNA TGTGCCAGCAGCCAAGATCTTGGCAATTCACCCCTCCACTTT.

The chain uses TRBV2 and TRBJ1-1, with D maybe TRBD1 (5 bases). V shed 8 bases and J shed 0 bases, with 13 bases lying between them. The CDR3 is 14 amino acids. CDR1 and CDR2 (germline): SNHLY, FYNNEI. In DNA form, the CDR3 reads TGTGCCAGCTCCCCCCCAGGGCTGAACACTGAAGCTTTCTTT. Protein product: CASSPPGLNTEAFF.

This clonotype was seen ten or more times. The chain uses TRBV7-9 and TRBJ2-7, with D hard to call. CDR1 and CDR2 from the germline V gene are SEHNR and FQNEAQ (reference sequence). The CDR3 is 12 amino acids. V lost 5 bases to trimming and J lost 6 bases, with 11 bases between them. The CDR3 nucleotides read TGTGCCAGCAGCGGTACGAGGCGCGAGCAGTACTTC. Its protein product is CASSGTRREQYF. Complete variable domain (other parts from reference TRBV7-9 and TRBJ2-7): DTGVSQNPRHKITKRGQNVTFRCDPISEHNRLYWYRQTLGQGPEFLTYFQNEAQLEKSRLLSDRFSAERPKGSFSTLEIQRTEQGDSAMYLCASSGTRREQYFGPGTRLTVT.

Only a few counts were recorded for this clonotype. The chain is built from TRBV7-8 and TRBJ1-1, with D unresolved. The germline CDR1 and CDR2 sequences are SGHVS and FQNEAQ. This CDR3 comprises 15 residues. Between the trimmed V and J ends, which lost 4 bases and 5 bases, there was a span of 17 bases. DNA for the CDR3: TGTGCCAGCAGCTCCTCCGTCCGGGAGGGAACTGAAGCTTTCTTT. Translating gives CASSSSVREGTEAFF.

The chain is built from TRBV5-4 and TRBJ1-3, with D tentatively TRBD1 (6 bases). CDR1 and CDR2 (germline): SGHNT, YYREEE (reference sequence). The CDR3 runs to 16 residues. V was trimmed by 0 bases and J by 2 bases, leaving 12 bases between them. Written as DNA, the CDR3 is TGTGCCAGCAGCTTGGAGGGGGGTTCGACTGGAAACACCATATATTTT. It translates to CASSLEGGSTGNTIYF.

This rearrangement joins TRBV15 to TRBJ1-6; D remains unclear. Per germline, CDR1 LNHNV and CDR2 YYDKDF (reference sequence). The CDR3 is 15 residues long. Trimming pared 1 base from V and 7 bases from J, leaving 11 bases between. Here the CDR3 reads CATSRGRVENSPLHF. The CDR3, as DNA: TGTGCCACCAGCAGAGGACGGGTAGAAAATTCACCCCTCCACTTT.

The chain couples TRBV15 to TRBJ2-7; D perhaps matches TRBD2 (6 bases). Germline CDR1 is LNHNV and CDR2 is YYDKDF (reference sequence). The CDR3 runs 15 residues. Trimming removed 5 bases at V and 0 bases at J, with 14 bases between. The CDR3 DNA follows: TGTGCCACCAGCCCGGGGGTAGCGCCCTCCTACGAGCAGTACTTC. Its translation: CATSPGVAPSYEQYF.

This clonotype appeared a few times. The V gene is TRBV15, the J gene TRBJ1-5, with 7 bases aligning to TRBD1. The V and J ends lost 5 bases and 6 bases, in that order; junction bases with no gene match: 7. CDR3 length: 14 residues. Germline V gives CDR1 LNHNV, CDR2 YYDKDF (reference sequence). The CDR3 DNA is TGTGCCACCAGCGAGGGGGCGGTAAGTCAGCCCCAGCATTTT. It translates to CATSEGAVSQPQHF.

The sample holds a few counts of this clonotype. The chain combines TRBV25-1 with TRBJ2-1; a possible D gene is TRBD2 (5 bases). The V end lost 4 bases, the J end lost 1 base, and 11 bases lay between the germline ends. The CDR3 covers 15 residues. The germline V gene has CDR1 MGHDK and CDR2 SYGVNS. As DNA, the CDR3 is TGTGCCAGCAGTGCGGGGATGGGGTCCTACAATGAGCAGTTCTTC. This encodes CASSAGMGSYNEQFF. The entire variable domain, with the rest obtained from reference TRBV25-1 and TRBJ2-1, is as follows: EADIYQTPRYLVIGTGKKITLECSQTMGHDKMYWYQQDPGMELHLIHYSYGVNSTEKGDLSSESTVSRIRTEHFPLTLESARPSHTSQYLCASSAGMGSYNEQFFGPGTRLTVL.

This clonotype showed up many times. J is TRBJ2-5 and V is TRBV20-1; 7 bases are shared with TRBD1. V lost 7 bases and J lost 4; bases outside the gene matches: 9. Germline values: CDR1 DFQATT, CDR2 SNEGSKA (reference sequence). The CDR3 runs to 13 residues. CDR3 nucleotide sequence: TGCAGTGTTAGGGGGCATTCAGGAGAGACCCAGTACTTC. This encodes CSVRGHSGETQYF.

The chain links TRBV12-3 or TRBV12-4 to TRBJ2-7; D may match TRBD1 or TRBD2 (6 bases each). The CDR3 loop spans 13 amino acids. V shed 8 bases and J shed 1 base, with 12 bases lying between them. The CDR3 region is CASVGGLSYEQYF. The CDR3 DNA is TGTGCCAGCGTGGGGGGCTTGTCCTACGAGCAGTACTTC.

In DNA form, the CDR3 reads TGTGCCAGCAGCTTGACGATGGGCGGGGAGCTGTTTTTT. It specifies CASSLTMGGELFF. The chain combines TRBV7-3 with TRBJ2-2, with D uncertain. Trimming shortened V by 3 bases and J by 7 bases, and 9 bases separated the two germline ends. Germline V lookup: CDR1 SGHTA, CDR2 FQGTGA. The CDR3 extends over 13 amino acids.

This clonotype was seen more than once but under ten times. The genes are TRBV20-1 and TRBJ2-5, with D perhaps TRBD1 or TRBD2 (7 bases each). Looked up from germline, CDR1 is DFQATT and CDR2 is SNEGSKA (reference sequence). The CDR3 has 14 residues. V dropped 1 base and J dropped 5 bases, with 14 bases sitting between them. This chain's CDR3 is CSARGGGQKETQYF. CDR3 coding DNA: TGCAGTGCTAGAGGGGGGGGACAGAAGGAGACCCAGTACTTC.

This rearrangement joins TRBV29-1 to TRBJ2-7, with 14 positions matching TRBD2. J lost 7 bases, V lost 3 bases, and 5 bases had no gene match. This CDR3 is built from 14 residues. Germline V gives CDR1 SQVTM, CDR2 ANQGSEA. This chain's CDR3 is CSVEGLAGAREQYF. The CDR3 DNA follows: TGCAGCGTTGAGGGACTAGCGGGAGCGCGAGAGCAGTACTTC.